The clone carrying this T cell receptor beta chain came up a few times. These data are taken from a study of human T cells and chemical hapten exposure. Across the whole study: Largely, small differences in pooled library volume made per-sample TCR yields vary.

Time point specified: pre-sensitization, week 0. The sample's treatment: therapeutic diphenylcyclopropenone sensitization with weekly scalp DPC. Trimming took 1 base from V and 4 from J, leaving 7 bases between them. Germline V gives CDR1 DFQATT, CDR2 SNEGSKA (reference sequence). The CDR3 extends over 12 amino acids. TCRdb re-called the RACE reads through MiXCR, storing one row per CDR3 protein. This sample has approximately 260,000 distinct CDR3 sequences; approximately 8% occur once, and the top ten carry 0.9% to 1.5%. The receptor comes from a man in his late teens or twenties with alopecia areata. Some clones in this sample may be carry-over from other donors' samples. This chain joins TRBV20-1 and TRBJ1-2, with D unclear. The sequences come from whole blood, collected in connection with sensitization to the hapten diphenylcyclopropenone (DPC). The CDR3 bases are TGCAGTGCTAGAGCGGGGTCCTATGGCTACACCTTC. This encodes CSARAGSYGYTF.